The clone carrying this T cell receptor (beta chain) appeared many times. Its specificity is unknown. Trimming removed 0 bases at V and 8 bases at J, with 5 bases between. This CDR3 region has 12 residues. Germline V gene sequence: CDR1 SGHAT, CDR2 FQNNGV. This entry comes from a study of identical twins. Points from the study as a whole: Compared with models, monozygotic twins showed more out-of-frame TCR alpha sharing.

TCRdb recomputed calls from the 5' RACE reads with MiXCR, one row per CDR3 protein. The sample lists about 250,000 distinct CDR3 sequences, roughly 8% occurring once. This same sample was also taken into another study, of yellow fever vaccine responses in identical twins.

The source is a woman aged 18-29 years in good health. The V call is TRBV11-2, the J call TRBJ2-1; D is undetermined. The material sequenced was CD8+ T cells sorted from blood. As DNA, the CDR3 is TGTGCCAGCAGCTTAGATCGGTATGAGCAGTTCTTC. Residues: CASSLDRYEQFF.